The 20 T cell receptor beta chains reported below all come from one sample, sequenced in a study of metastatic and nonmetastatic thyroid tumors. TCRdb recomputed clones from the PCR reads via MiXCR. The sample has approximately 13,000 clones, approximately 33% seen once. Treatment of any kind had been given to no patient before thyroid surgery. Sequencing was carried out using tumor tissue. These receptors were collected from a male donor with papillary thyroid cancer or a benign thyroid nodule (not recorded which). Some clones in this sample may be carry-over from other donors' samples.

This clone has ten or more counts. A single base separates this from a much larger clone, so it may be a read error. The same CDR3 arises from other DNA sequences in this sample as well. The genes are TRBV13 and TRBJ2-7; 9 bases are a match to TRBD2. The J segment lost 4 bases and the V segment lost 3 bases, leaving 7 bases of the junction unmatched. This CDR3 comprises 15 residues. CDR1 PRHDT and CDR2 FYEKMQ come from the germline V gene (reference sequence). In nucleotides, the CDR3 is TGTGCCAGCAGCTTGATCAAGCGGGGGGTTTACGAGCAGTACTTC. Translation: CASSLIKRGVYEQYF.

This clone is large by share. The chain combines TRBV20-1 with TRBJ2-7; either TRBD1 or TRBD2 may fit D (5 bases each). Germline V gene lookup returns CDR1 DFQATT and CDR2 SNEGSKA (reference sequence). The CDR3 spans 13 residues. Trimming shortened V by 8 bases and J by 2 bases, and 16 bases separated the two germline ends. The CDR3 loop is CSPLNRGTYEQYF. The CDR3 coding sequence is TGCAGTCCCTTAAACCGGGGCACCTACGAGCAGTACTTC.

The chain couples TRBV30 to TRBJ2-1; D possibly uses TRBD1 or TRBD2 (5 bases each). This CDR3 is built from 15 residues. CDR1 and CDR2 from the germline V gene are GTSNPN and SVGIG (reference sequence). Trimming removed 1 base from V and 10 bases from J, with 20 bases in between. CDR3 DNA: TGTGCCTGGAGTGGGACCTTAGACCCGGGGCTGGAGCAGTTCTTC. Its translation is CAWSGTLDPGLEQFF.

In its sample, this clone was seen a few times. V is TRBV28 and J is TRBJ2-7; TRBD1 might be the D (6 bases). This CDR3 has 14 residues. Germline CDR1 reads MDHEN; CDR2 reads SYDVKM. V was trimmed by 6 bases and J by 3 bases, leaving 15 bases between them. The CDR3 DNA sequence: TGTGCCAGCAGCTTCACAGGGTTCGGCTACGAGCAGTACTTC. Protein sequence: CASSFTGFGYEQYF. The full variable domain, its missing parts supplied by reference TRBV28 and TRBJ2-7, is DVKVTQSSRYLVKRTGEKVFLECVQDMDHENMFWYRQDPGLGLRLIYFSYDVKMKEKGDIPEGYSVSREKKERFSLILESASTNQTSMYLCASSFTGFGYEQYFGPGTRLTVT.

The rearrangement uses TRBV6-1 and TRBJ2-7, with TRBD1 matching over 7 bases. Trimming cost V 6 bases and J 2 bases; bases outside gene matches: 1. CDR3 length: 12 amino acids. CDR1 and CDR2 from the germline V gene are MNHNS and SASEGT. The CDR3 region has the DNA TGTGCCAGCAGCGGGACAGCCTACGAGCAGTACTTC. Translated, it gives CASSGTAYEQYF.

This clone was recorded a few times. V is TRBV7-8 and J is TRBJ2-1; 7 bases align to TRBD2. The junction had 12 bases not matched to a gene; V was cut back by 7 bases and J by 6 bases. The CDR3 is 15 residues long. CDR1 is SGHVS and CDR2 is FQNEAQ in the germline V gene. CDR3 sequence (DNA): TGTGCCAGCACCCAAGACGGAGCGGGGTCCAATGAGCAGTTCTTC. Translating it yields CASTQDGAGSNEQFF.

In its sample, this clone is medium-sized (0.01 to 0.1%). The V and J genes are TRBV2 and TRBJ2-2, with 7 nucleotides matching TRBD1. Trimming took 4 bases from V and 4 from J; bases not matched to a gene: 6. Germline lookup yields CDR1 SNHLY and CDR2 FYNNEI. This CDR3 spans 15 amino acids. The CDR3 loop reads CASSVWDRSTGELFF. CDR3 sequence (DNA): TGTGCCAGCAGTGTCTGGGACAGAAGCACCGGGGAGCTGTTTTTT. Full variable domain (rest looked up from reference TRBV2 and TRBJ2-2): EPEVTQTPSHQVTQMGQEVILRCVPISNHLYFYWYRQILGQKVEFLVSFYNNEISEKSEIFDDQFSVERPDGSNFTLKIRSTKLEDSAMYFCASSVWDRSTGELFFGEGSRLTVL.

CDR3 region: CASRPTVNTEAFF. The CDR3 bases are TGTGCCAGCAGACCAACGGTGAACACTGAAGCTTTCTTT. The chain employs TRBV7-9 and TRBJ1-1; D is uncertain. Deletions cut 6 bases from V and 0 bases from J, with 8 bases between. This CDR3 comprises 13 residues. Looked up from germline, CDR1 is SEHNR and CDR2 is FQNEAQ (reference sequence). The full variable domain, with the rest looked up from reference TRBV7-9 and TRBJ1-1, is DTGVSQNPRHKITKRGQNVTFRCDPISEHNRLYWYRQTLGQGPEFLTYFQNEAQLEKSRLLSDRFSAERPKGSFSTLEIQRTEQGDSAMYLCASRPTVNTEAFFGQGTRLTVV.

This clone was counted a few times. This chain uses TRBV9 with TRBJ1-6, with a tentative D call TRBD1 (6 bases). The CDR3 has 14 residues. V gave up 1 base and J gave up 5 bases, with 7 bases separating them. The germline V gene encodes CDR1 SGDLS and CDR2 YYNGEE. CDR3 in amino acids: CASSVNRDNSPLHF. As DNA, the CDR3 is TGTGCCAGCAGCGTAAACAGGGATAATTCACCCCTCCACTTT. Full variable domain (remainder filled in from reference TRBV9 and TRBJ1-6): DSGVTQTPKHLITATGQRVTLRCSPRSGDLSVYWYQQSLDQGLQFLIQYYNGEERAKGNILERFSAQQFPDLHSELNLSSLELGDSALYFCASSVNRDNSPLHFGNGTRLTVT.

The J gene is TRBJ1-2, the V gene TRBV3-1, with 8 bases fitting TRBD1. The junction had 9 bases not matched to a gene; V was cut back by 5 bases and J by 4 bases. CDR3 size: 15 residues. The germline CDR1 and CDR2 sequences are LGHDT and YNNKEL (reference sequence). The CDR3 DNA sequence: TGTGCCAGCAGCAGGGGACAGGCCTCCCTCTATGGCTACACCTTC. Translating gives CASSRGQASLYGYTF.

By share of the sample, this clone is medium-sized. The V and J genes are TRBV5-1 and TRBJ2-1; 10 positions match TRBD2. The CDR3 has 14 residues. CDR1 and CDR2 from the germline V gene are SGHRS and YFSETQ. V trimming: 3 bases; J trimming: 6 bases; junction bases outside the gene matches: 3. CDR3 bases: TGCGCCAGCAGCTCTAGCGGGGGACTCAATGAGCAGTTCTTC. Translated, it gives CASSSSGGLNEQFF.

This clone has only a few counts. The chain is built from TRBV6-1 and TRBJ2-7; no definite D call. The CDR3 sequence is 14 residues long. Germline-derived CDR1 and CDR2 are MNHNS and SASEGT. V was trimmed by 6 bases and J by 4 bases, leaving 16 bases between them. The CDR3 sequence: CASSPSPGSYEQYF. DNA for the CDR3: TGTGCCAGCAGCCCCAGCCCAGGTTCATACGAGCAGTACTTC.

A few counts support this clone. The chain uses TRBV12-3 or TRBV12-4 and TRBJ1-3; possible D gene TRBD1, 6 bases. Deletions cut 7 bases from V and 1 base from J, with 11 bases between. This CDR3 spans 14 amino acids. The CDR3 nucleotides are TGTGCCAGCATCGAGGGGACATCTGGAAACACCATATATTTT. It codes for CASIEGTSGNTIYF.

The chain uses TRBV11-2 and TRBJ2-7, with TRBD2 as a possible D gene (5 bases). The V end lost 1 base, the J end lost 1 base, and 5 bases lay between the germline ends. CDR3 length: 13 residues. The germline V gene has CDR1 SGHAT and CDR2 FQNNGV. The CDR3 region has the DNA TGTGCCAGCAGCTTAGCGGGATCCTACGAGCAGTACTTC. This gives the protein CASSLAGSYEQYF.

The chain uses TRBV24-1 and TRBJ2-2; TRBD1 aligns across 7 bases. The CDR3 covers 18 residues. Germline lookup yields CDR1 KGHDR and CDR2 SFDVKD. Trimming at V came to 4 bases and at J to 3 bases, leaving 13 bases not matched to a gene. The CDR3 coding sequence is TGTGCCACCAGTGACCCCACGTCCGGGACAGTCGACACCGGGGAGCTGTTTTTT. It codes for CATSDPTSGTVDTGELFF.

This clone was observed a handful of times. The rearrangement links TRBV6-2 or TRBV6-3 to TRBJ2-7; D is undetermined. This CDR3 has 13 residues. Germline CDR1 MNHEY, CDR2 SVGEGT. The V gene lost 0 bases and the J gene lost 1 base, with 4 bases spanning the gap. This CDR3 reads CASSYSTSYEQYF. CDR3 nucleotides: TGTGCCAGCAGTTACTCTACTTCCTACGAGCAGTACTTC.

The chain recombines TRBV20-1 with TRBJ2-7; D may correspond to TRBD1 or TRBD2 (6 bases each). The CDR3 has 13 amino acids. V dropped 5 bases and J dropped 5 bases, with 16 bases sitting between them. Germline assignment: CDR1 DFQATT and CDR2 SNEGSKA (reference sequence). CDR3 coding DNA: TGCAGTGCTGGCGACGGGGGCTGGGACGAGCAGTACTTC. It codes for CSAGDGGWDEQYF.

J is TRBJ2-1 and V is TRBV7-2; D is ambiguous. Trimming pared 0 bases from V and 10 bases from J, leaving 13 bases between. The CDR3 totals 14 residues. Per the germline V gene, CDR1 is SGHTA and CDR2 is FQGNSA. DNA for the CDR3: TGTGCCAGCAGCTTAGCTGATATGGCCGGGGAGCAGTTCTTC. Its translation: CASSLADMAGEQFF.

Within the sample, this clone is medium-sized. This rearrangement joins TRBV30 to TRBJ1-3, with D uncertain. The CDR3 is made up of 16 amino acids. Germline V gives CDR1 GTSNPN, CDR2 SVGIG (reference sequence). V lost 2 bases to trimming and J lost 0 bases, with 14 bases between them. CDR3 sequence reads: CAWSLPHTSSGNTIYF. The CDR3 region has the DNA TGTGCCTGGAGTCTACCCCATACGTCCTCTGGAAACACCATATATTTT.

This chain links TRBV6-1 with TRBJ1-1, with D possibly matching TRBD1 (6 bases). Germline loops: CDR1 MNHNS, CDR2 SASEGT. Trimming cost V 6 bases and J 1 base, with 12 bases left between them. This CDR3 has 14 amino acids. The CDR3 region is CASRVDSWNTEAFF. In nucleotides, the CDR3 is TGTGCCAGCAGAGTGGACAGTTGGAACACTGAAGCTTTCTTT.